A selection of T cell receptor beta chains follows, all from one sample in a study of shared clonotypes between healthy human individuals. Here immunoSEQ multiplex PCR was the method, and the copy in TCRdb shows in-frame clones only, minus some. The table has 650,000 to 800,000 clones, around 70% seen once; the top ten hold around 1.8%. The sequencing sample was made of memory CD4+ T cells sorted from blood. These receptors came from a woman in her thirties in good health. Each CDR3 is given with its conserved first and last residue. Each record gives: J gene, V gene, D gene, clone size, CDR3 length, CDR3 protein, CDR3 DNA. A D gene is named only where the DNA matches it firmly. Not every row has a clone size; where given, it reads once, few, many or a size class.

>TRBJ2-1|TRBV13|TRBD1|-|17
CASSPGPGQGVYDEQFF
TGTGCCAGCAGCCCAGGACCGGGACAGGGGGTGTACGATGAGCAGTTCTTC
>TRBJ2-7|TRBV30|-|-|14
CAWSAKGPFYEQYF
TGTGCCTGGAGCGCCAAAGGGCCTTTCTACGAGCAGTACTTC
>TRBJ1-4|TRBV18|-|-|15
CASSPLAASGEKLFF
TGTGCCAGCTCACCACTGGCAGCGTCAGGAGAAAAACTGTTTTTT
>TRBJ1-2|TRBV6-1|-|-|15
CASSGRTHGYYGYTF
TGTGCCAGCAGTGGAAGGACGCATGGGTACTATGGCTACACCTTC
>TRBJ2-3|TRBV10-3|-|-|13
CAISESYTDTQYF
TGTGCCATCAGTGAGTCGTATACCGATACGCAGTATTTT
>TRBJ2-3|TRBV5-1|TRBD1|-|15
CASSYGQGFTDTQYF
TGCGCCAGCAGCTATGGACAGGGGTTCACAGATACGCAGTATTTT
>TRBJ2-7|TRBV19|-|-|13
CASSRGTSYEQYF
TGTGCCAGTAGTAGAGGGACATCCTACGAGCAGTACTTC
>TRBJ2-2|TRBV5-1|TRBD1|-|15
CASSLGQGWTGELFF
TGCGCCAGCAGCTTGGGACAGGGATGGACCGGGGAGCTGTTTTTT
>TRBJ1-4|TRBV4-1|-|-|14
CASSQKPGTEKLFF
TGCGCCAGCAGCCAGAAACCGGGAACCGAAAAACTGTTTTTT
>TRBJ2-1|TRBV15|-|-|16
CATSRRAGALVDEQFF
TGTGCCACCAGCAGAAGAGCGGGCGCCCTGGTAGATGAGCAGTTCTTC
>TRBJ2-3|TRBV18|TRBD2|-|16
CASSRQSGSPTDTQYF
TGTGCCAGCTCACGTCAAAGCGGGAGCCCCACAGATACGCAGTATTTT
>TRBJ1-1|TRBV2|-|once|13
CASRAFRSPEAFF
TGTGCCAGCAGGGCGTTTAGGAGTCCTGAAGCTTTCTTT
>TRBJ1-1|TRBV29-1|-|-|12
CSVEVVGTEAFF
TGCAGCGTTGAAGTTGTAGGCACTGAAGCTTTCTTT
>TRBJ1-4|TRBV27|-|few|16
CASSFHRATANEKLFF
TGTGCCAGCAGTTTCCACAGGGCTACGGCTAATGAAAAACTGTTTTTT
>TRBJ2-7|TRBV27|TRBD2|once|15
CASSSRDSGSYEQYF
TGTGCCAGCAGCTCCAGAGATAGCGGGAGCTACGAGCAGTACTTC
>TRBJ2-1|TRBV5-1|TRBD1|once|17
CASSFFAGQGAYNEQFF
TGCGCCAGCAGCTTTTTTGCGGGGCAGGGGGCTTACAATGAGCAGTTCTTC
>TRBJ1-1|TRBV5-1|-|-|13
CASTPDGQTEAFF
TGCGCCAGCACACCGGACGGCCAAACTGAAGCTTTCTTT
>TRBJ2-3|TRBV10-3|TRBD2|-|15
CAISDSAGVTDTQYF
TGTGCCATCAGTGATTCAGCGGGAGTCACAGATACGCAGTATTTT